One sample yielded the 7 T cell receptor beta chains listed below, sequenced in a study of T cells after yellow fever vaccination. TCRdb re-derived calls from the 5' RACE reads in MiXCR, one entry per CDR3 protein. The table includes about 240,000 distinct CDR3 sequences, about 7% detected once. The sample in question was CD4+ T cells sorted from PBMCs, obtained 15 days after the yellow fever booster vaccination. These receptors came from a man between 25 and 39 years old who received the YFV17D yellow fever vaccine.

This clonotype came up many times. The genes are TRBV5-1 and TRBJ2-3, with a tentative D call TRBD2 (6 bases). The CDR3 runs 17 residues. Trimming cost V 4 bases and J 3 bases, with 21 bases left between them. Germline values: CDR1 SGHRS, CDR2 YFSETQ. The DNA for the CDR3 is TGCGCCAGCAGCCGAGAGGTGGGAGGAATAGAAACAGATACGCAGTATTTT. Its protein product is CASSREVGGIETDTQYF.

The chain couples TRBV20-1 to TRBJ2-4, with a tentative D call TRBD2 (6 bases). CDR3 size: 12 residues. Germline values: CDR1 DFQATT, CDR2 SNEGSKA (reference sequence). CDR3 region: CRRGLAKNIQYF. The CDR3 nucleotides read TGCAGACGGGGACTAGCCAAAAACATTCAGTACTTC.

The chain recombines TRBV5-4 with TRBJ2-7, with D possibly being TRBD1 (5 bases). CDR3 length: 15 residues. In germline, CDR1 is SGHNT, CDR2 YYREEE (reference sequence). Trimming removed 4 bases at V and 3 bases at J, with 17 bases between. The CDR3 protein is CASSTAGKTRYEQYF. The DNA of the CDR3 is TGTGCCAGCAGCACGGCAGGGAAGACGCGCTACGAGCAGTACTTC.

The chain uses TRBV20-1 and TRBJ2-7; TRBD1 aligns across 7 bases. Germline CDR1 and CDR2: DFQATT and SNEGSKA (reference sequence). Losses at the gene ends were 1 base for V and 3 bases for J; bases not matched to a gene: 9. The CDR3 length is 15 residues. CDR3 sequence reads: CSARGVQGIYYEQYF. DNA for the CDR3: TGCAGTGCTAGAGGGGTACAGGGGATCTACTACGAGCAGTACTTC.

A few counts support this clonotype. The J gene is TRBJ2-1, the V gene TRBV12-3 or TRBV12-4; a possible D gene is TRBD2 (6 bases). This CDR3 comprises 12 residues. Trimming stripped 3 bases from V and 9 bases from J, with 9 bases between. Written as DNA, the CDR3 is TGTGCCAGCAGTTTTACCGGGGGTGAGCAGTTCTTC. This sequence encodes CASSFTGGEQFF.

This clonotype was picked up many times. The J gene is TRBJ2-6, the V gene TRBV19; 11 bases map to TRBD1. Germline lookup yields CDR1 LNHDA and CDR2 SQIVND (reference sequence). The CDR3 runs 18 residues. The V segment lost 5 bases and the J segment 0 bases; nucleotides outside the gene matches: 6. The CDR3 DNA is TGTGCCAGTAGTGCCACAGGGACAGGGGGCTCTGGGGCCAACGTCCTGACTTTC. Protein: CASSATGTGGSGANVLTF. The full variable domain, with the rest looked up from reference TRBV19 and TRBJ2-6, is DGGITQSPKYLFRKEGQNVTLSCEQNLNHDAMYWYRQDPGQGLRLIYYSQIVNDFQKGDIAEGYSVSREKKESFPLTVTSAQKNPTAFYLCASSATGTGGSGANVLTFGAGSRLTVL.

This clonotype was seen more than once but under ten times. V usage is TRBV29-1 and J usage is TRBJ2-7; 10 positions match TRBD2. The V and J ends lost 5 bases and 5 bases, in that order; junction bases with no gene match: 3. This CDR3 has 12 amino acids. Germline CDR1 and CDR2: SQVTM and ANQGSEA. The CDR3 reads CSVSGRADEQYF. The DNA for the CDR3 is TGCAGCGTTAGCGGGAGGGCTGACGAGCAGTACTTC.